Listed here is a single T cell receptor beta chain. Antigen unknown. These data originate in a study of CD8+ T cells in alopecia areata. Extracted from the samples, RNA was reverse transcribed into cDNA to serve as the sequencing template. Repertoires were generated with immunoSEQ multiplex PCR, while TCRdb's copy carries only in-frame clones and drops some. Of 200,000 to 250,000 clones listed, over 40% are singletons. Specified treatment: oral pan-JAK inhibitor, 5-10 mg twice daily. PBMCs, the starting material, were the source of sorted CD4+ and CD8+ T cells. Whole-study results and caveats: Mice showed TCR sharing more clearly than patients did, possibly owing to HLA.

The receptor comes from a human donor with alopecia areata. The sequencing here drew on CD4+ T cells sorted from blood, taken at approximately week 36, from a patient treated with tofacitinib.

The CDR3 reads CASSVASDTEAFF. CDR3 DNA: TGTGCCAGCAGCGTAGCGTCGGACACTGAAGCTTTCTTT. The V call is TRBV9, the J call TRBJ1-1; no clear D. Germline CDR1 reads SGDLS; CDR2 reads YYNGEE. Trimming took off 0 bases at V and 3 bases at J, with 6 bases between the two ends. This CDR3 spans 13 amino acids.